This note documents a single TCR beta chain sequence. Under the authors' procedure: Researchers report that nucleated cell counts were estimated from reference gene primer amplification. Using immunoSEQ multiplex PCR, the repertoire was profiled, and TCRdb retains in-frame clones only, with some absent. V and J calls and clone size are as listed in that table; D and trimming were resolved from the DNA. Of more than 200,000 clones listed, around 80% are singletons. Germline loops: CDR1 SGHTA, CDR2 FQGNSA. This CDR3 region has 14 residues. The germline V and J ends were trimmed by 3 bases and 8 bases, with 11 bases remaining between them. These data are taken from a study of blood T cell repertoires in COVID-19. Whole-study context: Spain, Italy and the United States supplied samples that represented acute and convalescent COVID-19.

This receptor was identified in a woman of 80 years or more with acute or convalescent COVID-19. The source material was peripheral blood. The gene calls are TRBV7-2 and TRBJ1-6; D ambiguous. This chain's CDR3 is CASSFYTDDSPLHF. The DNA of the CDR3 is TGTGCCAGCAGCTTTTATACAGATGATTCACCCCTCCACTTT.